The clone carrying this T cell receptor beta chain was counted only a few times. The sample comes from a study of T-cell reconstitution after alpha-beta-depleted transplantation in children. The CDR3 spans 18 residues. The V gene's germline CDR1 is SGHRS and CDR2 YFSETQ. V lost 6 bases to trimming and J lost 1 base; unmatched junction nucleotides: 8. TCRbeta library preparation incorporated unique molecular identifiers. One entry per CDR3 protein results from TCRdb running MiXCR on the PCR reads. The table lists around 380,000 distinct CDR3 sequences, about 11% of them singletons. The sequence derives from a human donor who donated a stem cell graft to a child with acute myeloid leukemia. The gene calls are TRBV5-1 and TRBJ2-3, with 16 nucleotides matching TRBD2. The specimen comprised PBMCs from the stem cell graft donor, sampled from the stem cell graft. The DNA of the CDR3 is TGCGCCAGCAATGTGGGACTAGCGGGAGGGCACCGCACAGATACGCAGTATTTT. This encodes CASNVGLAGGHRTDTQYF.